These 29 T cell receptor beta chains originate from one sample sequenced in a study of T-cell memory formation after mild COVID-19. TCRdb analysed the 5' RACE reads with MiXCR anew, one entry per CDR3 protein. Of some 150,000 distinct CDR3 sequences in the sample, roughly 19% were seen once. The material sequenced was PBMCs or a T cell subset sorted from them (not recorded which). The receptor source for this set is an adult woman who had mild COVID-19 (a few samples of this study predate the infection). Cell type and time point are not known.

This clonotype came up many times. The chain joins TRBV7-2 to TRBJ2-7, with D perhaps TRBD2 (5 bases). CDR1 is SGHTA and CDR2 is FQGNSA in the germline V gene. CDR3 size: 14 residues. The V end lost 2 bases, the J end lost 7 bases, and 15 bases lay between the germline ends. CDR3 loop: CASSLSEVDGEQYF. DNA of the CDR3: TGTGCCAGCAGCTTATCGGAGGTTGACGGAGAGCAGTACTTC.

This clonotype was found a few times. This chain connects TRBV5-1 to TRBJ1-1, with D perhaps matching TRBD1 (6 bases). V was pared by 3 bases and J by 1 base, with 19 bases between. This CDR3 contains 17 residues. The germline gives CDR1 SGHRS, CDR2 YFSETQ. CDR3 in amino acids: CASSYDAQGRWNTEAFF. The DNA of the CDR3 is TGCGCCAGCAGCTACGATGCACAGGGTCGGTGGAACACTGAAGCTTTCTTT.

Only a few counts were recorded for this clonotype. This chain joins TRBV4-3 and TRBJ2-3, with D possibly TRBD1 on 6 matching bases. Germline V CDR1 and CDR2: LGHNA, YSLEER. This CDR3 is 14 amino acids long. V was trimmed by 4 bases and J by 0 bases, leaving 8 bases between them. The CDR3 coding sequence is TGCGCCAGCAGCCTGGACAGTAGCACAGATACGCAGTATTTT. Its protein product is CASSLDSSTDTQYF.

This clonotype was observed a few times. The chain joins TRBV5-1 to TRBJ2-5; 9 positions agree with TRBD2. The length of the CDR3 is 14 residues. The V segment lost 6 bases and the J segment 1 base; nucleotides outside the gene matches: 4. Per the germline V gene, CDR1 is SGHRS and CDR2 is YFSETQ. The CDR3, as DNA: TGCGCCAGCACGACTAGCGGAGCCCAAGAGACCCAGTACTTC. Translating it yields CASTTSGAQETQYF.

CDR3 loop: CASSPDWVVNEQYF. CDR3 nucleotides: TGTGCCAGCAGTCCGGACTGGGTCGTCAACGAGCAGTACTTC. This chain connects TRBV3-1 to TRBJ2-7, with a tentative D call TRBD2 (5 bases). CDR3 length equals 14 residues. CDR1 and CDR2 (germline): LGHDT, YNNKEL (reference sequence). Trimming shortened V by 6 bases and J by 5 bases, and 17 bases separated the two germline ends.

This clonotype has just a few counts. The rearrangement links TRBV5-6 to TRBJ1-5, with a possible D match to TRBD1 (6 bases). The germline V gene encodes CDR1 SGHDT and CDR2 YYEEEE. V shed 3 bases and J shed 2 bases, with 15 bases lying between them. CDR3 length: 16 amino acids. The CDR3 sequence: CASSSTQGGGNQPQHF. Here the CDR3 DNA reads TGTGCCAGCAGCTCGACACAGGGAGGTGGCAATCAGCCCCAGCATTTT. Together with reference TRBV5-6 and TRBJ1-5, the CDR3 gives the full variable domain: DAGVTQSPTHLIKTRGQQVTLRCSPKSGHDTVSWYQQALGQGPQFIFQYYEEEERQRGNFPDRFSGHQFPNYSSELNVNALLLGDSALYLCASSSTQGGGNQPQHFGDGTRLSIL.

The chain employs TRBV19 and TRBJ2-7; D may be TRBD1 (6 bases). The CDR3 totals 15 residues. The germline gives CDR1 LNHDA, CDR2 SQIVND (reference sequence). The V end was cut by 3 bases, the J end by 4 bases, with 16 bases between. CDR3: CASSMGHELRYEQYF. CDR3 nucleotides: TGTGCCAGTAGTATGGGACACGAACTACGGTACGAGCAGTACTTC.

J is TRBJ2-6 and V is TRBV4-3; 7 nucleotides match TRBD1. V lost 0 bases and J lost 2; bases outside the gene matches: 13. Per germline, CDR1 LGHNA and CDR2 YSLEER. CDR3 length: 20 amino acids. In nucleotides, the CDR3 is TGCGCCAGCAGCCAAGATGATCCGGGACAGTGGGGCACTGGGGCCAACGTCCTGACTTTC. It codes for CASSQDDPGQWGTGANVLTF.

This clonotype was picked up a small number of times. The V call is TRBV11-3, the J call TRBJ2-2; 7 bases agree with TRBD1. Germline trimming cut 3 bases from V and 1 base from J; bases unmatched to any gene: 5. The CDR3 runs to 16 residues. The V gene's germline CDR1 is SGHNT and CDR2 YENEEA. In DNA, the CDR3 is TGTGCCAGCAGCTTTACCGGACAGGTGAACACCGGGGAGCTGTTTTTT. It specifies CASSFTGQVNTGELFF.

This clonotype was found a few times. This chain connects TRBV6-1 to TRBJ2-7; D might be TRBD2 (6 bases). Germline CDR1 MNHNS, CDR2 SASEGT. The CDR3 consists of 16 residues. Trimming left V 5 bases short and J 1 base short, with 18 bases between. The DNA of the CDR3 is TGTGCCAGCAGTAGATTCTGGGGGGACGGATCCTACGAGCAGTACTTC. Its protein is CASSRFWGDGSYEQYF.

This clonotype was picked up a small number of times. CDR3 loop: CASSLGQPNTEAFF. CDR3 DNA: TGTGCCAGCAGCTTGGGACAGCCGAACACTGAAGCTTTCTTT. V gene TRBV11-3 combines with J gene TRBJ1-1, with 7 bases fitting TRBD1. Germline trimming cut 3 bases from V and 1 base from J; bases unmatched to any gene: 2. Germline V CDR1 and CDR2: SGHNT, YENEEA. The CDR3 length is 14 residues.

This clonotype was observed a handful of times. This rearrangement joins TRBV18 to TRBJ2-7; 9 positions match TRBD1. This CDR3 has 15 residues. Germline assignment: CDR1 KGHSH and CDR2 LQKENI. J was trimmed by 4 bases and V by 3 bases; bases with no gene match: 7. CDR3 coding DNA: TGTGCCAGCTCACCGGGACAGGGCGGGATATACGAGCAGTACTTC. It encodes CASSPGQGGIYEQYF.

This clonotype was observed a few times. The CDR3, as DNA: TGTGCCTGGAGAGCCGGGATGAGCTTGAACACTGAAGCTTTCTTT. This translates into CAWRAGMSLNTEAFF. This chain links TRBV30 with TRBJ1-1; D ambiguous. Germline CDR1 GTSNPN, CDR2 SVGIG (reference sequence). The CDR3 length is 15 residues. V lost 3 bases and J lost 0, with 14 bases in between.

The CDR3 sequence is CASSPHRRDNEQFF. The CDR3 bases are TGTGCCAGCAGTCCTCACCGGAGAGACAATGAGCAGTTCTTC. This chain joins TRBV12-3 or TRBV12-4 and TRBJ2-1; no definite D call. V was trimmed by 5 bases and J by 5 bases, leaving 13 bases between them. The CDR3 covers 14 residues.

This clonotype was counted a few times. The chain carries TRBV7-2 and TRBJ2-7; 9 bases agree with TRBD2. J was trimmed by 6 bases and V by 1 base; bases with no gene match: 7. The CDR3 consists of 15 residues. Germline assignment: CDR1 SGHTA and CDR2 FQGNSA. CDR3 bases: TGTGCCAGCAGCTTAGTGGCGGGAGGGCCTGGCGAGCAGTACTTC. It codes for CASSLVAGGPGEQYF.

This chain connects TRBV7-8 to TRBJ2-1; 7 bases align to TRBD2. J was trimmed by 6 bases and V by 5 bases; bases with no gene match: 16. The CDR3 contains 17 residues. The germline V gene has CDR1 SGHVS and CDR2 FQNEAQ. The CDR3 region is CASSHRRDPSGRNEQFF. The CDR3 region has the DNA TGTGCCAGCAGCCATCGACGAGACCCTAGCGGACGCAATGAGCAGTTCTTC.

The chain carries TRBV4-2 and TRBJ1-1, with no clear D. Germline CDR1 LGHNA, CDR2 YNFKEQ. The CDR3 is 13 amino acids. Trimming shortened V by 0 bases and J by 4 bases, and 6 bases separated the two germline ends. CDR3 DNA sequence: TGTGCCAGCAGCCAAGAGGACGGCACTGAAGCTTTCTTT. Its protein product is CASSQEDGTEAFF.

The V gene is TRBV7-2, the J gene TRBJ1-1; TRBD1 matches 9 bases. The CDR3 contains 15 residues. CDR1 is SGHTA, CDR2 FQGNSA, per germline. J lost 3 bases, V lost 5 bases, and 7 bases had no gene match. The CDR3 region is CASSPRDRVDTEAFF. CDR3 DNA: TGTGCCAGCAGCCCACGGGACAGGGTGGACACTGAAGCTTTCTTT.

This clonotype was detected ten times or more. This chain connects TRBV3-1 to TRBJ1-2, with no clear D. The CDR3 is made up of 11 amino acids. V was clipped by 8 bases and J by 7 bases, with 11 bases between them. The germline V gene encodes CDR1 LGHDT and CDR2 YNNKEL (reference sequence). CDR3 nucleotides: TGTGCCAGCGGTCCTAATCGTGGCTACACCTTC. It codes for CASGPNRGYTF. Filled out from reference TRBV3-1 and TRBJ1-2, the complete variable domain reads DTAVSQTPKYLVTQMGNDKSIKCEQNLGHDTMYWYKQDSKKFLKIMFSYNNKELIINETVPNRFSPKSPDKAHLNLHINSLELGDSAVYFCASGPNRGYTFGSGTRLTVV.

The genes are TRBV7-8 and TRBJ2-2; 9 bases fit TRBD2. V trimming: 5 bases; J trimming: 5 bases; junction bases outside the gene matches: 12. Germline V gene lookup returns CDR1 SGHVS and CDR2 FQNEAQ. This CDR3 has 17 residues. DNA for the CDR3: TGTGCCAGCAGCCCGTGGACTAGCGCTTTAGGTACCGGGGAGCTGTTTTTT. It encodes CASSPWTSALGTGELFF.

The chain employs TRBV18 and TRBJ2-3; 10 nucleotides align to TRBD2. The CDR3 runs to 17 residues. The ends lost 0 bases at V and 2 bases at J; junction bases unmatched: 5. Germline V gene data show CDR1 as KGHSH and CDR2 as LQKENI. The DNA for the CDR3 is TGTGCCAGCTCACCACCGGGACTAGCGCGATTCACAGATACGCAGTATTTT. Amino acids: CASSPPGLARFTDTQYF.

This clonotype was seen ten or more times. The CDR3 sequence: CASSQAGGVETQYF. The CDR3 bases are TGTGCCAGCAGCCAAGCGGGGGGTGTGGAGACCCAGTACTTC. This chain links TRBV7-3 with TRBJ2-5; TRBD2 aligns across 9 bases. This CDR3 is built from 14 residues. Trimming cost V 5 bases and J 5 bases; bases outside gene matches: 6. CDR1 SGHTA and CDR2 FQGTGA come from the germline V gene.

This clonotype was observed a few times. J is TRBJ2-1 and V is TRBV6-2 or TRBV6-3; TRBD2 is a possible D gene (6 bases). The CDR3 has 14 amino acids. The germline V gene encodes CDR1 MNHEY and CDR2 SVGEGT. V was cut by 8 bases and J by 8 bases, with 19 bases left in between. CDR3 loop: CASLMEGTWDEQFF. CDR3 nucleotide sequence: TGTGCCAGCTTAATGGAGGGAACGTGGGATGAGCAGTTCTTC.

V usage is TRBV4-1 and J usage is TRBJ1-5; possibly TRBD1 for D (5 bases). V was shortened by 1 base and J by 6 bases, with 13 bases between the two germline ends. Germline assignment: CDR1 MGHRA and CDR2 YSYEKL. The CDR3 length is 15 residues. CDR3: CASSQAFPGSQPQHF. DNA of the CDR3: TGCGCCAGCAGCCAAGCCTTCCCAGGGAGTCAGCCCCAGCATTTT.

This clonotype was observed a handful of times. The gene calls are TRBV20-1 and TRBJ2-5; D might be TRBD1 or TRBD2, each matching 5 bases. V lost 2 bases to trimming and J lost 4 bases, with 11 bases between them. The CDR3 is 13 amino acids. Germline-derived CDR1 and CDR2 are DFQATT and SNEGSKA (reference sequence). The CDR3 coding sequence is TGCAGTGCTAGAAGGCCGGGGCCAGAGACCCAGTACTTC. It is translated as CSARRPGPETQYF.

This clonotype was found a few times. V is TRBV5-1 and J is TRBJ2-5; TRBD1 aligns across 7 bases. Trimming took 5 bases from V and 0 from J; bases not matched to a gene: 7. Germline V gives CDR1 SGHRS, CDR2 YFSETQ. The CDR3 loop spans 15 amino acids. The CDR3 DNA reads TGCGCCAGCAGGTTTGGGACAGCGTACCAAGAGACCCAGTACTTC. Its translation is CASRFGTAYQETQYF.

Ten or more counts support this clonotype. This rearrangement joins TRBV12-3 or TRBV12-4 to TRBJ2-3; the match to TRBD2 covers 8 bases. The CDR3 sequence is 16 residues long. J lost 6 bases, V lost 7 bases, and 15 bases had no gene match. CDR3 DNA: TGTGCCAGCACGCGTAGCGGGGCTCCGAGTTGGGATACGCAGTATTTT. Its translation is CASTRSGAPSWDTQYF.

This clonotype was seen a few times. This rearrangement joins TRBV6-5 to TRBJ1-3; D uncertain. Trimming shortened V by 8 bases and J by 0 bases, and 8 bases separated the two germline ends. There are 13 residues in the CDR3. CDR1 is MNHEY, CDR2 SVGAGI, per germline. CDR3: CASLGGSGNTIYF. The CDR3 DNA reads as TGTGCCAGCTTGGGCGGCTCTGGAAACACCATATATTTT.

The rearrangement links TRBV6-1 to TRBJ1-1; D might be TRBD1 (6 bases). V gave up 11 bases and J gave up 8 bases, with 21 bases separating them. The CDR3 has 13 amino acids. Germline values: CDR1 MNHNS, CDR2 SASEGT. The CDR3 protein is CAGRRWGRPEAFF. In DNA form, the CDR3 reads TGTGCCGGCCGTAGGTGGGGGCGTCCGGAAGCTTTCTTT.